This entry concerns a single T cell receptor beta chain. This CDR3 spans 15 amino acids. Germline lookup yields CDR1 LNHDA and CDR2 SQIVND (reference sequence). J gave up 3 bases and V 3 bases, and 6 bases lay outside the gene matches. The PCR employed 60 Vbeta primers together with 13 Jbeta primers. Using immunoSEQ multiplex PCR, the repertoire was profiled, and TCRdb retains in-frame clones only, with some absent. The table lists 140,000 to 150,000 clones, around four fifths of them singletons. This entry belongs to a study of cytomegalovirus exposure and HLA in healthy donors. Study as a whole: Around 180 million T cells yielded under 130 million unique TCR beta sequences in earlier analysis.

V is TRBV19 and J is TRBJ2-3, with TRBD2 identical over 7 bases. This receptor was obtained from a boy under 10 years old in good health and CMV-seronegative. Material: PBMCs. DNA for the CDR3: TGTGCCAGTAGTATGTCGCGGGGGTCTACAGATACGCAGTATTTT. Translating it yields CASSMSRGSTDTQYF.